A single sample gave rise to the 19 T cell receptor beta chains below, sequenced in a study of blood T cells in healthy people across ages. A second 7 to 11 cycle PCR used barcoded and J-beta primers. TCRdb re-called the 5' RACE reads through MiXCR, storing one row per CDR3 protein. The sample has roughly 700,000 distinct CDR3 sequences, 45% to 50% seen once. Input material: blood. The receptors derive from a woman aged 55-69 years in good health.

The CDR3 sequence: CASSSTFPDRRQFF. The DNA for the CDR3 is TGTGCCAGCAGCTCTACCTTTCCTGATCGACGGCAGTTCTTC. V usage is TRBV6-5 and J usage is TRBJ2-1; no clear D gene. Germline CDR1 MNHEY, CDR2 SVGAGI. CDR3 size: 14 residues. V dropped 6 bases and J dropped 12 bases, with 21 bases sitting between them.

This clonotype was seen more than once but under ten times. The J gene is TRBJ2-3, the V gene TRBV20-1; D unresolved. The V gene lost 7 bases and the J gene lost 0 bases, with 17 bases spanning the gap. The CDR3 runs to 15 residues. Germline CDR1 is DFQATT and CDR2 is SNEGSKA (reference sequence). CDR3 sequence (DNA): TGCAGTGAACTCGGGTCTGGCAGGAGCACAGATACGCAGTATTTT. Translating gives CSELGSGRSTDTQYF.

This clonotype was seen ten or more times. The CDR3 sequence is CASSFGTSGSSYEQYF. The CDR3 DNA reads as TGTGCCAGCAGTTTTGGGACTAGCGGGAGCTCCTACGAGCAGTACTTC. The chain is built from TRBV12-3 or TRBV12-4 and TRBJ2-7; 14 bases map to TRBD2. The CDR3 is 16 amino acids. The J segment lost 0 bases and the V segment lost 3 bases, leaving 1 base of the junction unmatched.

This clonotype has a handful of counts. CDR3 DNA: TGCAGCGTTGAGAGGAGCGAAGAGACCCAGTACTTC. Translated: CSVERSEETQYF. The V and J genes are TRBV29-1 and TRBJ2-5; no firm D call. The CDR3 is made up of 12 amino acids. Trimming took off 3 bases at V and 3 bases at J, with 8 bases between the two ends. Germline V gene lookup returns CDR1 SQVTM and CDR2 ANQGSEA.

The table lists this clonotype with a few counts. The genes are TRBV6-5 and TRBJ2-7; 7 bases are a match to TRBD1. Germline V CDR1 and CDR2: MNHEY, SVGAGI. This CDR3 spans 14 amino acids. The V and J ends lost 6 bases and 1 base, in that order; junction bases with no gene match: 6. CDR3 in DNA: TGTGCCAGCAGCCGCGGACAGGATTCCTACGAGCAGTACTTC. Amino acids: CASSRGQDSYEQYF.

The rearrangement uses TRBV12-3 or TRBV12-4 and TRBJ2-7; D is ambiguous. This CDR3 spans 14 amino acids. V lost 5 bases to trimming and J lost 2 bases, with 13 bases between them. In DNA, the CDR3 is TGTGCCAGCAGTACCTGGACCAATACCTACGAGCAGTACTTC. It codes for CASSTWTNTYEQYF.

The gene calls are TRBV10-3 and TRBJ2-7, with D unresolved. Germline V gives CDR1 ENHRY, CDR2 SYGVKD. This CDR3 contains 13 residues. Trimming pared 3 bases from V and 4 bases from J, leaving 10 bases between. The CDR3 bases are TGTGCCATCAGTGATGGGGAAAATTACGAGCAGTACTTC. It encodes CAISDGENYEQYF.

This clonotype was counted only a few times. CDR3 protein: CASSLPGTSATQYF. CDR3 in DNA: TGTGCCAGCAGCTTACCTGGGACTAGCGCGACGCAGTACTTC. The J gene is TRBJ2-5, the V gene TRBV7-9; the match to TRBD2 covers 10 bases. V was pared by 2 bases and J by 11 bases, with 8 bases of the junction left unmatched. The CDR3 runs 14 residues. Per germline, CDR1 SEHNR and CDR2 FQNEAQ (reference sequence).

The rearrangement uses TRBV7-2 and TRBJ2-1; TRBD2 matches at 10 bases. The junction had 14 bases not matched to a gene; V was cut back by 0 bases and J by 6 bases. This CDR3 is 19 amino acids long. Germline CDR1 and CDR2: SGHTA and FQGNSA. The CDR3 DNA reads as TGTGCCAGCAGCTTAGCCCGGACTAGCGGAGCCCTCAGACCCAATGAGCAGTTCTTC. It yields the protein CASSLARTSGALRPNEQFF.

The chain uses TRBV4-3 and TRBJ2-1, with a tentative D call TRBD2 (6 bases). This CDR3 spans 17 amino acids. Trimming removed 4 bases at V and 1 base at J, with 17 bases between. Germline CDR1 is LGHNA and CDR2 is YSLEER. The CDR3 spells CASSPSPGGVSYNEQFF. In DNA, the CDR3 is TGCGCCAGCAGCCCCTCCCCCGGGGGTGTATCCTACAATGAGCAGTTCTTC.

The chain recombines TRBV6-2 or TRBV6-3 with TRBJ2-7; D unresolved. Deletions cut 6 bases from V and 5 bases from J, with 23 bases between. The CDR3 contains 16 residues. Germline CDR1 is MNHEY and CDR2 is SVGEGT. The chain's CDR3 is CASSTSIQIQSDEQYF. As DNA, the CDR3 is TGTGCCAGCAGCACGTCAATACAGATTCAGTCGGACGAGCAGTACTTC.

This chain connects TRBV11-1 to TRBJ2-7; D is uncertain. Trimming took off 5 bases at V and 3 bases at J, with 17 bases between the two ends. Germline CDR1 is SGHAT and CDR2 is FQDESV (reference sequence). The CDR3 length is 15 residues. CDR3 in DNA: TGTGCCAGCAGCCCCGAGGCATACGGAGACTACGAGCAGTACTTC. Its protein is CASSPEAYGDYEQYF.

CDR3 loop: CAGAGQVNNEQFF. The CDR3 region has the DNA TGTGCCGGTGCGGGACAGGTCAACAATGAGCAGTTCTTC. J is TRBJ2-1 and V is TRBV28; 8 nucleotides line up with TRBD1. With 11 bases clipped from V and 5 bases from J, the junction kept 8 bases outside the gene matches. CDR3 size: 13 residues. Germline loops: CDR1 MDHEN, CDR2 SYDVKM.

V gene TRBV9 combines with J gene TRBJ2-6; 12 bases align to TRBD2. This CDR3 spans 18 amino acids. The germline CDR1 and CDR2 sequences are SGDLS and YYNGEE. Losses at the gene ends were 2 bases for V and 1 base for J; bases not matched to a gene: 4. In DNA form, the CDR3 reads TGTGCCAGCAGCGTGAGGACTAGCGGGAAGTCTGGGGCCAACGTCCTGACTTTC. This translates into CASSVRTSGKSGANVLTF.

Many counts were recorded for this clonotype. V gene TRBV10-3 combines with J gene TRBJ1-2; D is uncertain. Germline CDR1 and CDR2: ENHRY and SYGVKD. The CDR3 runs to 14 residues. Trimming pared 8 bases from V and 7 bases from J, leaving 20 bases between. The CDR3 sequence: CAISASGWAGGYTF. CDR3 DNA: TGTGCCATCTCCGCTAGCGGGTGGGCGGGTGGCTACACCTTC.

This chain connects TRBV9 to TRBJ2-3, with D tentatively TRBD1 or TRBD2 (5 bases each). The V gene's germline CDR1 is SGDLS and CDR2 YYNGEE. The CDR3 contains 15 residues. The V and J ends lost 0 bases and 5 bases respectively, with 13 bases between them. CDR3 in amino acids: CASSVGGQGIDTQYF. The CDR3 region has the DNA TGTGCCAGCAGCGTAGGAGGGCAGGGAATAGATACGCAGTATTTT.

This clonotype was observed once. The J gene is TRBJ2-3, the V gene TRBV29-1; maybe TRBD2 (6 bases). The CDR3 loop spans 14 amino acids. Germline V gene data show CDR1 as SQVTM and CDR2 as ANQGSEA. Trimming cost V 5 bases and J 1 base, with 13 bases left between them. The CDR3 bases are TGCAGCGTTAGTAGCAGGAGGGGCACAGATACGCAGTATTTT. It translates to CSVSSRRGTDTQYF.

In its sample, this clonotype was seen many times. The V gene is TRBV27, the J gene TRBJ2-7, with D unclear. The CDR3 length is 13 residues. Trimming removed 2 bases at V and 5 bases at J, with 10 bases between. Germline CDR1 MNHEY, CDR2 SMNVEV (reference sequence). The CDR3 region is CASSLVSGDEQYF. CDR3 nucleotide sequence: TGTGCCAGCAGTTTAGTCTCCGGCGACGAGCAGTACTTC.

About this clonotype itself: One end of the junction is discordant with germline, which a read error may explain. This sequence joins TRBV25-1 and TRBJ1-2, with a possible D match to TRBD1 (6 bases). This CDR3 spans 15 amino acids. From germline, CDR1 is MGHDK and CDR2 SYGVNS. CDR3 sequence reads: CASSFPRGQGYGNTF. In DNA, the CDR3 is TGTGCCAGCAGTTTCCCCAGGGGCCAGGGTTATGGCAACACCTTC.